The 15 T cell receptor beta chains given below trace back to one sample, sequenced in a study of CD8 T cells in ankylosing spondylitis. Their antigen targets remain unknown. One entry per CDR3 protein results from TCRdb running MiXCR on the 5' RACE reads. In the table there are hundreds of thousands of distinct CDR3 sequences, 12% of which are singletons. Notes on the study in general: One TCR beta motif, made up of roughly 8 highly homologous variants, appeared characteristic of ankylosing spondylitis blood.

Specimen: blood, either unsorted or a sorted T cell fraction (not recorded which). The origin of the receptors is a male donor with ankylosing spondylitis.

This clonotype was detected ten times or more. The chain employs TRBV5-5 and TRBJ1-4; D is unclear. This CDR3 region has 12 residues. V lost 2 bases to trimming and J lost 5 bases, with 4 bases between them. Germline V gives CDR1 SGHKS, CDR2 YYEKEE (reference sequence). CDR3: CASSFLNEKLFF. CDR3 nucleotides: TGTGCCAGCAGCTTCCTAAATGAAAAACTGTTTTTT.

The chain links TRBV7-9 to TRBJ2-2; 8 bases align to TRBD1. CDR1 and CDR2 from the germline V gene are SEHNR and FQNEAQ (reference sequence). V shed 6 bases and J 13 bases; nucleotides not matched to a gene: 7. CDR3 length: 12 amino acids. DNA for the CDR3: TGTGCCAGCAGACCTACAGGGGGAGGGCTGTTTTTT. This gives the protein CASRPTGGGLFF.

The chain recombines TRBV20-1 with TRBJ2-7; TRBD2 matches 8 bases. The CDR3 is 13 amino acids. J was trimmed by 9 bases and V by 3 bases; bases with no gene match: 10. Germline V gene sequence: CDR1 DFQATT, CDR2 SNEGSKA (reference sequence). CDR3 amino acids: CSARRREEGGQYF. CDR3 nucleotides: TGCAGTGCTAGGAGGCGGGAGGAAGGTGGGCAGTACTTC.

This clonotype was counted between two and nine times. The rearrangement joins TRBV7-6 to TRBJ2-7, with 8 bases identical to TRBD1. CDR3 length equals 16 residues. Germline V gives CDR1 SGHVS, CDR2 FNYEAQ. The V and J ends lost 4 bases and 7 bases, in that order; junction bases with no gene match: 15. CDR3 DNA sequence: TGTGCCAGCAGCTGGTCAACCCCTGGACAGGGTTGGGAGCAGTACTTC. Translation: CASSWSTPGQGWEQYF.

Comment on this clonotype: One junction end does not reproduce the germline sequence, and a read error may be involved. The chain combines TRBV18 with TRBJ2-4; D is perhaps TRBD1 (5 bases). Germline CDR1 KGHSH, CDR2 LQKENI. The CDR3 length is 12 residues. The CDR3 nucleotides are TGTGCCAGCTCCCCCAACGATCAGGGAAGGGCCTTC. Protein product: CASSPNDQGRAF. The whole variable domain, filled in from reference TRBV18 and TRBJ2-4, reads NAGVMQNPRHLVRRRGQEARLRCSPMKGHSHVYWYRQLPEEGLKFMVYLQKENIIDESGMPKERFSAEFPKEGPSILRIQQVVRGDSAAYFCASSPNDQGRAFGAGTRLSVL.

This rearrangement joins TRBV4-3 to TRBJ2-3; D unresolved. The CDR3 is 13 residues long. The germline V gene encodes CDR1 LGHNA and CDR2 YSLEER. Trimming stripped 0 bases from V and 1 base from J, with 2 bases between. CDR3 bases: TGCGCCAGCAGCCAAGAAGGCACAGATACGCAGTATTTT. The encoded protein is CASSQEGTDTQYF.

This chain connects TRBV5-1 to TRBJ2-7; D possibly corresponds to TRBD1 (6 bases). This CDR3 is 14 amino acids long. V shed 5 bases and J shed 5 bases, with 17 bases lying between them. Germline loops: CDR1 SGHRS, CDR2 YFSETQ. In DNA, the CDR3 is TGCGCCAGCAGTCACCAGGGGTCCCTCCACGAGCAGTACTTC. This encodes CASSHQGSLHEQYF. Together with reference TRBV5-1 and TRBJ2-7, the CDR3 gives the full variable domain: KAGVTQTPRYLIKTRGQQVTLSCSPISGHRSVSWYQQTPGQGLQFLFEYFSETQRNKGNFPGRFSGRQFSNSRSEMNVSTLELGDSALYLCASSHQGSLHEQYFGPGTRLTVT.

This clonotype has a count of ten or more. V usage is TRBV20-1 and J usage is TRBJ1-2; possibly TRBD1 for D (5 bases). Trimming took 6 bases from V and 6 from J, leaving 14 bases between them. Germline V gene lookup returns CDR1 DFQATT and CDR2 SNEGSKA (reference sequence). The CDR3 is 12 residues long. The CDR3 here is CSAPGRLNGYTF. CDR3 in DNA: TGCAGTGCCCCGGGACGGTTGAATGGCTACACCTTC.

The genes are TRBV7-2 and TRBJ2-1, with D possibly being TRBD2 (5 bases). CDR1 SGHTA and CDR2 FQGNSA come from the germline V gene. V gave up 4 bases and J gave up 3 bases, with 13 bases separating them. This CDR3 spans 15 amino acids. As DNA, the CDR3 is TGTGCCAGCAGCTCAGCCCGGGGAGTCTACAATGAGCAGTTCTTC. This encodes CASSSARGVYNEQFF. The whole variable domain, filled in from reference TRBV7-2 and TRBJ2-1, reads GAGVSQSPSNKVTEKGKDVELRCDPISGHTALYWYRQSLGQGLEFLIYFQGNSAPDKSGLPSDRFSAERTGGSVSTLTIQRTQQEDSAVYLCASSSARGVYNEQFFGPGTRLTVL.

CDR3 sequence reads: CATSPEGRGGFGYTF. The CDR3 coding sequence is TGTGCCACCTCCCCCGAGGGAAGAGGAGGATTTGGCTACACCTTC. The chain has TRBV15 and TRBJ1-2; no definite D call. The CDR3 runs 15 residues. The V end lost 8 bases, the J end lost 7 bases, and 23 bases lay between the germline ends. CDR1 and CDR2 (germline): LNHNV, YYDKDF (reference sequence).

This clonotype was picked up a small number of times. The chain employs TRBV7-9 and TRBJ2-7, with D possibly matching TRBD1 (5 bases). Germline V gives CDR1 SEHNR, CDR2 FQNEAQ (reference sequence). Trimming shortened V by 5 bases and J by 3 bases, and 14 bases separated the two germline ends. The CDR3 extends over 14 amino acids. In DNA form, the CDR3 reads TGTGCCAGCAGCCCCTGGGGCCTTCTCTACGAGCAGTACTTC. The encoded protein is CASSPWGLLYEQYF. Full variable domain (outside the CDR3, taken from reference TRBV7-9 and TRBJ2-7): DTGVSQNPRHKITKRGQNVTFRCDPISEHNRLYWYRQTLGQGPEFLTYFQNEAQLEKSRLLSDRFSAERPKGSFSTLEIQRTEQGDSAMYLCASSPWGLLYEQYFGPGTRLTVT.

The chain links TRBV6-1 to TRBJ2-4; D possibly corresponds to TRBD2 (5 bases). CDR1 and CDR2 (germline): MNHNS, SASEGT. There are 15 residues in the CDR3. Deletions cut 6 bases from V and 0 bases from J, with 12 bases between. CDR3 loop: CASSSPDLAKNIQYF. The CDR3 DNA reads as TGTGCCAGCAGCTCCCCGGACTTAGCCAAAAACATTCAGTACTTC.

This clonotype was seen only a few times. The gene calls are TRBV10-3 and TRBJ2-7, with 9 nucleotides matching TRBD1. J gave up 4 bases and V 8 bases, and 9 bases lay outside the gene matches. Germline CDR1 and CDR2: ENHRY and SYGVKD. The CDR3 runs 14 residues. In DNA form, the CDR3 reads TGTGCCATCCTCTCCGGGACAGGGAGATACGAGCAGTACTTC. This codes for CAILSGTGRYEQYF.

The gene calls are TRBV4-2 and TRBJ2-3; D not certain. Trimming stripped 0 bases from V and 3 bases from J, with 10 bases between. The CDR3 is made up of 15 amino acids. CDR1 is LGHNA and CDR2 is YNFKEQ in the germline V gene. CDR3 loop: CASSQDSPRTDTQYF. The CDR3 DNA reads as TGTGCCAGCAGCCAAGATTCCCCACGAACAGATACGCAGTATTTT.

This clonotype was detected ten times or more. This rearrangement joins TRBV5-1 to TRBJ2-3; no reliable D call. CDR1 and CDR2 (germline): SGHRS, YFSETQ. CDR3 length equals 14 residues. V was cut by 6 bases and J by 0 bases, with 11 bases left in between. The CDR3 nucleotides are TGCGCCAGCAATCCGGACCCAAGCACAGATACGCAGTATTTT. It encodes CASNPDPSTDTQYF.